The clone carrying this T cell receptor beta chain was found a few times. The antigen remains unidentified. The sample belongs to a study of T cell repertoires in cytomegalovirus infection. Across the study: Evidence of both CMV infection and a matching HLA type came from public TCR beta signatures. Study results and caveats: Of the TCR beta families, the public ones yielded a cumulative frequency that identified carriers of CMV plus the relevant HLA. Clonotypes of TCR beta that were HLA-C-restricted and CMV-specific dominated the ex vivo response.

CDR1 is SQVTM, CDR2 ANQGSEA, per germline. With 7 bases clipped from V and 0 bases from J, the junction kept 3 bases outside the gene matches. The CDR3 covers 13 residues. One entry per CDR3 protein, called by TCRdb with MiXCR from the reads. The sample lists about 230,000 distinct CDR3 sequences, 22% occurring once. The sequencing input was CD8+ T cells from PBMCs. The chain carries TRBV29-1 and TRBJ2-1, with TRBD2 matching 7 bases. This TCR was recovered from a human donor in good health (CMV status not recorded). Some clones in this sample may be carry-over from other donors' samples. CDR3 amino acids: CSALAGSYNEQFF. The CDR3 region has the DNA TGCAGCGCCTTAGCGGGCTCCTACAATGAGCAGTTCTTC.